This T cell receptor beta chain came from a study of cytomegalovirus exposure and HLA in healthy donors. Study-wide findings and caveats: Most TCR beta V segments were productive about 87% or about 30% of the time in an earlier analysis. Despite most TCR sequences being rare, some public TCRs occurred in many donors.

With respect to this clone: Its antigen is not identified.

Use of 60 Vbeta and 13 Jbeta primers characterized the PCR. Libraries were prepared by immunoSEQ multiplex PCR; TCRdb keeps only in-frame clonotypes and omits some of them. The sample contains roughly 90,000 clones, around three quarters of which appear only once. Per germline, CDR1 MNHEY and CDR2 SVGAGI. The CDR3 has 12 amino acids. Trimming at V came to 5 bases and at J to 10 bases, leaving 5 bases not matched to a gene. Sequencing was carried out using PBMCs. The sequence was obtained from a man in his thirties or forties in good health and CMV-seronegative. This chain uses TRBV6-5 with TRBJ2-1; 7 nucleotides agree with TRBD1. This chain's CDR3 is CASSRDRDEQFF. The CDR3 DNA follows: TGTGCCAGCAGTCGCGACAGGGACGAGCAGTTCTTC.